One and the same sample provided the 21 T cell receptor beta chains below, sequenced in a study of neurological immune-mediated disorders. Time point specified: technical triplicate 1. TCRdb re-called the 5' RACE reads through MiXCR, storing one row per CDR3 protein. The sample has 30,000 to 40,000 distinct CDR3 sequences; around 10% are singletons. Sequencing input: PBMCs. The receptors shown here come from a man aged 60 to 75 with HTLV-1-associated myelopathy (HAM/TSP).

This clonotype was observed at least ten times. This CDR3 is CATSRESWVLNYGYTF. The CDR3 DNA sequence: TGTGCCACCAGCAGAGAATCTTGGGTTCTTAACTATGGCTACACCTTC. The chain has TRBV15 and TRBJ1-2; D not resolved. The CDR3 runs 16 residues. The ends were cut back, 0 bases at V and 1 base at J, with 12 bases in the middle. Germline V gene data show CDR1 as LNHNV and CDR2 as YYDKDF (reference sequence).

This clonotype was seen repeatedly, ten times or more. V is TRBV7-8 and J is TRBJ2-1; TRBD2 matches at 7 bases. This CDR3 comprises 13 residues. Germline lookup yields CDR1 SGHVS and CDR2 FQNEAQ. The V and J ends lost 5 bases and 9 bases, in that order; junction bases with no gene match: 7. This CDR3 is CASSPPAGREQFF. The CDR3 nucleotides read TGTGCCAGCAGCCCCCCAGCGGGGCGTGAGCAGTTCTTC. Full variable domain (missing parts from reference TRBV7-8 and TRBJ2-1): GAGVSQSPRYKVAKRGQDVALRCDPISGHVSLFWYQQALGQGPEFLTYFQNEAQLDKSGLPSDRFFAERPEGSVSTLKIQRTQQEDSAVYLCASSPPAGREQFFGPGTRLTVL.

This clonotype was observed at least ten times. The V and J genes are TRBV18 and TRBJ1-5; tentatively, D is TRBD1 (5 bases). Germline-derived CDR1 and CDR2 are KGHSH and LQKENI. The V end was cut by 3 bases, the J end by 3 bases, with 9 bases between. This CDR3 has 14 residues. The CDR3 loop reads CASSPGGVNQPQHF. As DNA, the CDR3 is TGTGCCAGCTCACCGGGGGGAGTCAATCAGCCCCAGCATTTT.

The sample holds many counts of this clonotype. At one end the junction does not follow the germline gene, possibly because of a read error. This chain connects TRBV7-8 to TRBJ2-2; D unclear. CDR3 length: 16 residues. Per the germline V gene, CDR1 is SGHVS and CDR2 is FQNEAQ. The CDR3 reads CASSLGRRPNTGELFF. The DNA for the CDR3 is TGTGCCAGCAGCTTAGGTCGCCGACCGAATACCGGGGAGCTGTTTTTT. The full variable domain, rest sourced from reference TRBV7-8 and TRBJ2-2, is GAGVSQSPRYKVAKRGQDVALRCDPISGHVSLFWYQQALGQGPEFLTYFQNEAQLDKSGLPSDRFFAERPEGSVSTLKIQRTQQEDSAVYLCASSLGRRPNTGELFFGEGSRLTVL.

This chain joins TRBV14 and TRBJ2-3, with 8 bases that match TRBD2. Germline trimming cut 3 bases from V and 1 base from J; bases unmatched to any gene: 9. CDR1 SGHDN and CDR2 FVKESK come from the germline V gene. The CDR3 loop spans 17 amino acids. The CDR3 coding sequence is TGTGCCAGCAGCCACATGGTCGGGACTAGAGGCACAGATACGCAGTATTTT. Encoded protein: CASSHMVGTRGTDTQYF.

This clonotype appeared many times. The chain combines TRBV2 with TRBJ2-1; D unclear. V lost 6 bases and J 6 bases, leaving 15 bases between the germline ends. This CDR3 contains 14 residues. CDR1 and CDR2 from the germline V gene are SNHLY and FYNNEI. For the CDR3, the DNA is TGTGCCAGCAGCCATGACGGACCCAGCAATGAGCAGTTCTTC. Its protein is CASSHDGPSNEQFF.

This clonotype was counted many times. The chain carries TRBV5-1 and TRBJ2-2, with D possibly TRBD1 on 6 matching bases. This CDR3 is 14 amino acids long. CDR1 and CDR2 (germline): SGHRS, YFSETQ. V was clipped by 5 bases and J by 2 bases, with 10 bases between them. This chain's CDR3 is CASRSQGNTGELFF. CDR3 nucleotide sequence: TGCGCCAGCAGGTCACAGGGAAACACCGGGGAGCTGTTTTTT.

Ten or more counts support this clonotype. The CDR3 nucleotides read TGCAGCGTCTCCGGGCTATCGAACACTGAAGCTTTCTTT. Translation gives CSVSGLSNTEAFF. The rearrangement uses TRBV29-1 and TRBJ1-1; D gene uncertain. Germline CDR1 reads SQVTM; CDR2 reads ANQGSEA. The CDR3 runs 13 residues. Trimming removed 6 bases from V and 1 base from J, with 12 bases in between. Drawing the rest from reference TRBV29-1 and TRBJ1-1, the complete variable domain is SAVISQKPSRDICQRGTSLTIQCQVDSQVTMMFWYRQQPGQSLTLIATANQGSEATYESGFVIDKFPISRPNLTFSTLTVSNMSPEDSSIYLCSVSGLSNTEAFFGQGTRLTVV.

This clonotype was seen repeatedly, ten times or more. This chain links TRBV5-1 with TRBJ2-3; possibly TRBD1 for D (6 bases). Trimming stripped 1 base from V and 4 bases from J, with 10 bases between. This CDR3 has 14 amino acids. The germline CDR1 and CDR2 sequences are SGHRS and YFSETQ. DNA for the CDR3: TGCGCCAGCAGCTTGACAACAGGGTCAGATACGCAGTATTTT. Its translation is CASSLTTGSDTQYF.

The J gene is TRBJ2-3, the V gene TRBV5-4; TRBD2 is a possible D gene (7 bases). V lost 4 bases and J 2 bases, leaving 20 bases between the germline ends. Germline CDR1 and CDR2: SGHNT and YYREEE (reference sequence). The CDR3 loop spans 17 amino acids. The CDR3, as DNA: TGTGCCAGCAGCGGAGTTGGCGGGGAGGGGGTCACAGATACGCAGTATTTT. Amino acid sequence: CASSGVGGEGVTDTQYF.

This clonotype has at least ten counts. This chain joins TRBV20-1 and TRBJ2-5; D uncertain. The CDR3 runs to 13 residues. Germline lookup yields CDR1 DFQATT and CDR2 SNEGSKA (reference sequence). Trimming pared 4 bases from V and 4 bases from J, leaving 13 bases between. CDR3: CSATVPPGETQYF. The CDR3 nucleotides read TGCAGTGCTACCGTGCCTCCAGGAGAGACCCAGTACTTC.

As regards this clonotype: Its ends do not fully match the called genes, so a read error is possible. V usage is TRBV7-2 and J usage is TRBJ1-1; D gene uncertain. The CDR3 contains 15 residues. Germline values: CDR1 SGHTA, CDR2 FQGNSA. Written as DNA, the CDR3 is TGTGCCAGCAGCTTGTCTGCTACCGCGCGGGCTGAAGCTGTCTTT. Protein sequence: CASSLSATARAEAVF.

In the case of this clonotype: One end of the junction is discordant with germline, which a read error may explain. The chain combines TRBV5-1 with TRBJ2-3; tentatively, D is TRBD1 (5 bases). The DNA end lines up better with TRBJ1-5; the J call may be wrong. The length of the CDR3 is 13 residues. Germline loops: CDR1 SGHRS, CDR2 YFSETQ. The CDR3 spells CAGSPGLGDTQHF. The CDR3 DNA follows: TGCGCCGGCAGCCCGGGACTGGGGGATACGCAGCATTTT.

This clonotype was counted a few times. The CDR3 coding sequence is TGTGCCAGCAGCCAAGATCCTAGCACCTACAATGAGCAGTTCTTC. Translating gives CASSQDPSTYNEQFF. The J gene is TRBJ2-1, the V gene TRBV14; perhaps TRBD2 as D (5 bases). CDR1 is SGHDN, CDR2 FVKESK, per germline. The CDR3 extends over 15 amino acids. V shed 0 bases and J shed 2 bases, with 8 bases lying between them.

This clonotype appeared a single time. The CDR3 sequence: CASIGALNQPQHF. CDR3 sequence (DNA): TGTGCCAGTATCGGGGCTTTAAATCAGCCCCAGCATTTT. The genes are TRBV19 and TRBJ1-5, with D perhaps TRBD1 (5 bases). Trimming cost V 7 bases and J 4 bases, with 11 bases left between them. This CDR3 comprises 13 residues. CDR1 and CDR2 from the germline V gene are LNHDA and SQIVND (reference sequence).

This clonotype came up many times. This rearrangement joins TRBV5-6 to TRBJ1-1; TRBD1 matches at 7 bases. The CDR3 loop spans 12 amino acids. Trimming cost V 4 bases and J 8 bases; bases outside gene matches: 5. The germline V gene encodes CDR1 SGHDT and CDR2 YYEEEE. The CDR3 here is CASSPRDREAFF. The DNA for the CDR3 is TGTGCCAGCAGCCCCCGGGACAGAGAAGCTTTCTTT.

The chain combines TRBV12-3 or TRBV12-4 with TRBJ2-7; the D is unclear. CDR3 size: 13 residues. Trimming shortened V by 8 bases and J by 6 bases, and 17 bases separated the two germline ends. The CDR3 nucleotides are TGTGCCAGCGGCCGAGAGACTTGGGGCGAGCAGTACTTC. Translated: CASGRETWGEQYF.

The table lists this clonotype with many counts. The chain joins TRBV25-1 to TRBJ2-7; 8 bases fit TRBD1. The germline V gene has CDR1 MGHDK and CDR2 SYGVNS. The CDR3 runs to 13 residues. The J segment lost 6 bases and the V segment lost 4 bases, leaving 5 bases of the junction unmatched. The CDR3 coding sequence is TGTGCCAGCAGTGTTGCAGGGGGCTTCGAGCAGTACTTC. It yields the protein CASSVAGGFEQYF.

This clonotype was recorded many times. The chain couples TRBV11-3 to TRBJ1-2, with 7 positions matching TRBD1. This CDR3 is 13 amino acids long. V lost 5 bases, J lost 14 bases, and 14 bases stayed unmatched. In germline, CDR1 is SGHNT, CDR2 YENEEA. The CDR3 DNA follows: TGTGCCAGCAGCCCAATCCCGGGACAGTCGTTAACCTTC. Amino acid sequence: CASSPIPGQSLTF. The full variable domain, completed using reference TRBV11-3 and TRBJ1-2, is EAGVVQSPRYKIIEKKQPVAFWCNPISGHNTLYWYLQNLGQGPELLIRYENEEAVDDSQLPKDRFSAERLKGVDSTLKIQPAELGDSAVYLCASSPIPGQSLTFGSGTRLTVV.

This clonotype was detected many times. This rearrangement joins TRBV15 to TRBJ1-1; no clear D. V lost 0 bases, J lost 2 bases, and 4 bases lay in between. This CDR3 comprises 13 residues. Germline loops: CDR1 LNHNV, CDR2 YYDKDF (reference sequence). The chain's CDR3 is CATSRDRNTEAFF. DNA for the CDR3: TGTGCCACCAGCAGAGACAGAAACACTGAAGCTTTCTTT.

This clonotype was detected many times. The chain uses TRBV20-1 and TRBJ2-1, with a possible D match to TRBD2 (6 bases). The length of the CDR3 is 16 residues. The V gene's germline CDR1 is DFQATT and CDR2 SNEGSKA (reference sequence). Between the trimmed V and J ends, which lost 5 bases and 4 bases, there was a span of 21 bases. This CDR3 is CSADAGKGGSYNEQFF. CDR3 nucleotides: TGCAGTGCTGATGCCGGTAAGGGAGGATCATACAATGAGCAGTTCTTC.